This record covers a single T cell receptor (beta chain). What it binds is not known. The study ran its PCR with 60 Vbeta and 13 Jbeta primers. Sequencing used immunoSEQ multiplex PCR; TCRdb keeps in-frame clones, though not all of them. The data show 180,000 or so clones, 60% to 85% seen once. The data were obtained in a study of cytomegalovirus exposure and HLA in healthy donors. Study-level results: In an earlier analysis, productive rearrangement rates for most beta V segments clustered near 87% or 30%.

Unrecorded immune exposures were likely, despite nominal health at sampling. The sequence was obtained from a female donor in good health and CMV-seronegative. Material for sequencing was PBMCs.

The CDR3 nucleotides are TGTGCCAGCAGTGAATTGGGACTTAATGAAAAACTGTTTTTT. It encodes CASSELGLNEKLFF. The chain couples TRBV2 to TRBJ1-4, with D perhaps TRBD1 (5 bases). CDR1 SNHLY and CDR2 FYNNEI come from the germline V gene. Trimming shortened V by 2 bases and J by 4 bases, and 8 bases separated the two germline ends. The CDR3 length is 14 residues.